This T cell receptor (beta chain) was recorded in a study (dated by TCRdb to the mid-2010s). Notes on the research overall: The study tested whether tumor-infiltrating Tregs in breast cancer are recruited from blood Tregs or converted in situ from other CD4+ T cell subsets. Study-level results and caveats: In terms of TCR gene usage, tumor memory CD4+ T cells clustered together with blood and lymph node memory CD4+ cells, as well as with lymph node naive CD4+ cells. The validation in the larger cohort was limited to a single TCR beta V-J rearrangement instead of whole repertoires. Tumor-infiltrating Treg TCR alpha and beta sequences overlapped most with tumor naive CD4+ T cells, then with blood naive CD4+ T cells.

As regards this clonotype: Its antigen is currently not known. No qualities accompany the bases; no much larger clone lies one base away.

The CDR3 holds 15 amino acids from the cysteine to the phenylalanine. Left in the record is the CDR3 DNA by itself, 45 bases read in frame from the first base. The germline V gene specifies MDHEN as CDR1 and SYDVKM as CDR2. Trimming costs V 4 bases and J 2 bases, and their ends lie 11 bases apart. CD4+CD45RO+CD25- cells were isolated as memory CD4+ T cells. Tregs, naive and memory CD4+ T cells from tumor, blood and ipsilateral draining lymph nodes of about 5 breast cancer patients underwent full-length TCR alpha and beta sequencing. Tumor tissue, along with lymph nodes from ipsilateral axillary dissection, was perfused with PBS, minced, and then digested using collagenase I and hyaluronidase. FACS confirmed that the sorted cell populations were more than 90% pure. Full-length TCR variable regions were amplified by 5' RACE PCR with constant-region reverse primers, followed by semi-nested PCR with Nested Universal Primer A. Using the ReliaPrep RNA Cell Miniprep System, total RNA was extracted, and the SMARTer RACE 5'/3' Kit was then used to reverse transcribe the RNA into 5'RACE-ready cDNA. Full-length TCR alpha and beta libraries were barcoded with multiplex adaptors and sequenced on an Illumina MiSeq. As for the authors' bioinformatics: Sequencing data were pooled across the five patients for each of nine subset-tissue groups and compared by unsupervised clustering of TCR gene usage. The Morisita-Horn index was used to calculate repertoire similarity, with shared sequences weighted by how much each contributed to each repertoire. Using fastp at Q25 and MiXCR, TCRdb reprocessed the public reads and kept productive beta chains. CDR3 protein duplicates are merged, each entry listing the most common genes and DNA. The V and J calls and clone size are TCRdb's, not the authors'. The table for this sample lists 45,000 to 70,000 distinct CDR3 sequences; 28% of them were counted only once. In total, the top ten clones hold about 3% of the sample.

This clonotype was sampled from a female donor with breast cancer. The chain couples TRBV28 to TRBJ1-4; perhaps TRBD1 is the D gene, with 5 bases matching. The specimen sequenced was tumor-infiltrating memory CD4+ T cells sorted from the breast tumor. What this sample's cell subset or site label stands for: memory CD4+ T cells, CD4+CD45RO+CD25-. The DNA sequence follows: TGTGCCAGCAGTTCCCCTGGGACTACTAATGAAAAACTGTTTTTT. Protein translation: CASSSPGTTNEKLFF.